This TCR beta chain was sequenced for a study of T-cell memory formation after mild COVID-19. General study results and limits: Pre-infection memory held some responding clones, suggesting pre-existing cross-reactive T cells responded. For contracting clones, CD4+ ones sat mainly in CM and EM, CD8+ in EMRA. Contracting clones from day 15 to 85 had balanced CD4/CD8; later expanders favoured CD4+.

Comments on this clonotype: What it binds is not known.

One entry per CDR3 protein, called by TCRdb with MiXCR from the 5' RACE reads. The table lists around 200,000 distinct CDR3 sequences, roughly 17% of them singletons. There are 13 residues in the CDR3. CDR1 and CDR2 from the germline V gene are SGHAT and FQDESV (reference sequence). The ends were cut back, 5 bases at V and 2 bases at J, with 8 bases in the middle. Sequencing used PBMCs or a T cell subset sorted from them (not recorded which). V is TRBV11-1 and J is TRBJ2-3; D ambiguous. The TCR sequence derives from an adult woman who had mild COVID-19 (a few samples of this study predate the infection). Cell type and time point are not known. CDR3 region: CASSPDNTDTQYF. Written as DNA, the CDR3 is TGTGCCAGCAGCCCAGACAACACAGATACGCAGTATTTT.